This T cell receptor beta chain was recovered during a study of molecular identifiers for immune sequencing clone quantification (dated by TCRdb to 2016 to 2018). Turning to the overall study: For a replicate experiment, the RNA from either 20,000 or 100,000 naive CD8 T cells was divided into five aliquots, and four of those aliquots went on to sequencing. This methods study used CD8 T cells to benchmark TCR RNA copy counting and molecular-identifier clustering-based TCR repertoire sequencing (MIDCIRS).

Regarding this clonotype: Its recognized antigen is unknown. With a much larger clone just one base away, this may be a read error.

Libraries of naive CD8 T cells were generated from about 21,000 to 970,000 sorted cells, with 10%, 30% or 50% of the purified RNA used. Naive CD8 T cells, defined as CD8+CD4-CCR7+CD45RA+, were FACS-sorted into RLT Plus buffer on a BD FACSAria II. Roughly nine TCR copies' worth of Jurkat RNA were spiked into about 20,000-1,100,000 naive CD8 T cell samples to test detection sensitivity. CD8 T cells were enriched with RosetteSep CD8+ T Cell Enrichment Cocktail and Ficoll-Paque, followed by ACK red cell lysis. The library was built by means of PCR. Instrument used: Illumina HiSeq 4000. Bulk TCR libraries were prepared as previously described, using TCR primers listed in Table S5. Purification of total RNA was performed with the Qiagen AllPrep DNA/RNA kit. Before any analysis, reads coming from multiple sequencing runs of the same library were combined into one pool. Per the authors' processing: Reads were retained only if an exact TCR constant sequence was present, and the retained reads were trimmed to 150 nt and grouped according to their 12-nt molecular barcodes. Within each barcode group, reads were sub-clustered at a 15% Levenshtein threshold, and quality-weighted consensus sequences were built per RNA molecule. Non-functional sequences were filtered out, along with any lower-count sequence sitting one edit away from another sequence. Based on fitting two negative binomial distributions, any barcode sub-cluster with under 20% of the maximum read count was discarded. Starting from the raw public reads, TCRdb applied fastp trimming at Q25, assembled clones with MiXCR and retained in-frame beta chains. Records with the same CDR3 protein are collapsed into one entry carrying the most frequent genes and DNA. What appears here as the V and J calls and clone size reflects TCRdb's work, not the paper's. The sample table holds around 470,000 distinct CDR3 sequences, of which about 21% were seen once. The top ten clones comprise under 0.85% of the sample.

Overall study results and their limits: Clones above 20 RNA copies held over 97% of molecules in CMV-specific effector cells but under 1% in naive cells. When barcode sub-clustering was omitted, TCR diversity was inflated by chimeric consensus sequences, with chimeras reaching as high as 47%. Modeling indicated about three TCR RNA copies recovered per cell, compared with about 10 by digital PCR, which implies a capture efficiency of 25% to 35%. Highly expanded clone sizes could be underestimated if identical TCR molecules share a barcode. Spiked-in Jurkat TCR RNA equal to a single cell's worth was reported to be detectable even within 1,100,000 naive CD8 T cells. Naive libraries contained spiked-in Jurkat TCR RNA (around eleven copies' worth), which is not part of the donor repertoire.

Its CDR3 holds 14 amino acids, cysteine through phenylalanine. Just CDR3 DNA is preserved here, 42 bases in frame from base 1. Source material: naive CD8+ T cells from blood, with Jurkat cell RNA spiked in. The sample's cell subset or site label, decoded: FACS-sorted CD8+CD4-CCR7+CD45RA+ naive T cells. Recombination connected TRBV12-3 or TRBV12-4 to TRBJ2-3; 9 central bases correspond to TRBD1. The origin of this receptor is a human donor in good health. Some libraries in this study had Jurkat cell RNA spiked in. The sequence in DNA is TGTGCCAGCACCTGGGACAGGGATGCAGATGCGCAGTATTTT. It encodes CASTWDRDADAQYF.